The clone carrying this T cell receptor (beta chain) was observed once. Antigen: not known. The data stem from a study of regulatory T cells in long-lasting Graves disease. TCR beta libraries were built with iRepertoire HTBI primers and Arm-PCR of CDR3 regions. TCRdb re-called the multiplex PCR reads through MiXCR, storing one row per CDR3 protein. The sample includes around 250,000 distinct CDR3 sequences, about a sixth of them seen just once. Findings and limits, study-wide: Less diverse TCR repertoires were seen in persistent Graves' patients than in newly diagnosed ones. Persistent disease samples used TRBV28, TRBJ1-2 and TRBJ2-5 preferentially.

The time point: newly diagnosed GD, antithyroid drugs for less than 3 months. RNA isolated from PBMCs was used to make the TCR library. The CDR3 covers 14 residues. Per germline, CDR1 LNHDA and CDR2 SQIVND (reference sequence). V lost 6 bases and J lost 0; bases outside the gene matches: 5. Here the sequenced sample was peripheral blood mononuclear cells (PBMCs), taken at new diagnosis, from a patient treated with antithyroid drugs. The origin of this receptor is a female donor with Graves disease. The chain employs TRBV19 and TRBJ2-7; 7 bases align to TRBD2. The CDR3 DNA sequence: TGTGCCAGTAGGACTAGCTTAGGCTCCTACGAGCAGTACTTC. Its translation: CASRTSLGSYEQYF.